Only one count was recorded for the clone carrying this TCR beta chain. Isocitrate dehydrogenase mutation was absent in all glioblastoma patients. Generated by immunoSEQ multiplex PCR, the TCRdb table keeps only in-frame clones and is missing some. The repertoire consists of roughly 98,000 clones, with 70% to 90% occurring once and the leading ten covering 15% to 19%. V gave up 7 bases and J gave up 2 bases, with 9 bases separating them. CDR3 size: 12 residues. Germline values: CDR1 SGHRS, CDR2 YFSETQ. These data come from a study of glioma-infiltrating T cells after dendritic cell vaccination. This receptor was taken from a human donor with glioblastoma. The sequences come from blood, collected before dendritic cell vaccination. The chain recombines TRBV5-1 with TRBJ2-5; possibly TRBD2 for D (6 bases). The CDR3 protein is CASGAGQETQYF. In DNA form, the CDR3 reads TGCGCCAGCGGCGCGGGACAAGAGACCCAGTACTTC.